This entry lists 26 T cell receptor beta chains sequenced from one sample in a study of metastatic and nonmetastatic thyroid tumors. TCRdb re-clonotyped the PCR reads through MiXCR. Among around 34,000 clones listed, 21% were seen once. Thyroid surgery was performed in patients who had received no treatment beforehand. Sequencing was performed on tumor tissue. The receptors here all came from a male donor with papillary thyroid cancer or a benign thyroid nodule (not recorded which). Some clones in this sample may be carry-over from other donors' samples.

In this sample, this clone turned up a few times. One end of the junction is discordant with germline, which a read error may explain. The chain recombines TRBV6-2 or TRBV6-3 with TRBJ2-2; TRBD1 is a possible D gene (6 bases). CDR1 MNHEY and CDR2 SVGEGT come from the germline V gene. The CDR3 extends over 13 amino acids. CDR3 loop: CASRYRVTGELFF. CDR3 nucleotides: TGTGCCAGCAGATACAGGGTGACTGGGGAGCTATTTTTT.

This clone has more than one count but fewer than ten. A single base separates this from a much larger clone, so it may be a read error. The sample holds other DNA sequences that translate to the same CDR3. This chain's CDR3 is CASSSNGSSSTQYF. Written as DNA, the CDR3 is TGTGCCAGCAGCTCTAACGGGAGCAGTAGTACGCAGTATTTT. The rearrangement links TRBV7-2 to TRBJ2-3; D perhaps matches TRBD2 (6 bases). CDR1 is SGHTA and CDR2 is FQGNSA in the germline V gene. Trimming stripped 4 bases from V and 8 bases from J, with 16 bases between. The CDR3 has 14 amino acids.

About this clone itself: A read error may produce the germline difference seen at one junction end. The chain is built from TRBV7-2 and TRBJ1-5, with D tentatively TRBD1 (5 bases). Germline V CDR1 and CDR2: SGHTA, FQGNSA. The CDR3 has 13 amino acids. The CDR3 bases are TGTGACAGCAGCCGGGACAGCAATCAGCCCCAGCATTTT. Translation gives CDSSRDSNQPQHF.

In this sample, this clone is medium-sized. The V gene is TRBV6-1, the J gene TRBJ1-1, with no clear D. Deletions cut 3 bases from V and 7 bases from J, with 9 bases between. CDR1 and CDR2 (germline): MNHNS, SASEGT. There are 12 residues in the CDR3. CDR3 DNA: TGTGCCAGCAGTGAGACGAAACTTGAAGCTTTCTTT. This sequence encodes CASSETKLEAFF.

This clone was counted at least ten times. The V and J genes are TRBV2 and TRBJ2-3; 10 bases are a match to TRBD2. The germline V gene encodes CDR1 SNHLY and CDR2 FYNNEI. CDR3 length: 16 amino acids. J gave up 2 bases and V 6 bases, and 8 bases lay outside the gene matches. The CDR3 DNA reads TGTGCCAGCAGCGGGGGCGGACTAGCGGACACAGATACGCAGTATTTT. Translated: CASSGGGLADTDTQYF.

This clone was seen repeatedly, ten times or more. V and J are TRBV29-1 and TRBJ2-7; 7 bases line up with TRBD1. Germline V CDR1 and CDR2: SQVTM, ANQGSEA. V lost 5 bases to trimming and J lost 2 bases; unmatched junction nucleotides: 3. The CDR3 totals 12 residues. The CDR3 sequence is CSVSQGPYEQYF. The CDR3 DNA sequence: TGCAGCGTTTCACAGGGGCCCTACGAGCAGTACTTC.

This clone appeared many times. In nucleotides, the CDR3 is TGTGCCAGCAGCTTGAGCGGGATAGCCAAAAACATTCAGTACTTC. Protein product: CASSLSGIAKNIQYF. This rearrangement joins TRBV5-6 to TRBJ2-4; TRBD2 agrees at 7 bases. V was pared by 1 base and J by 0 bases, with 1 base of the junction left unmatched. The CDR3 consists of 15 residues. Germline values: CDR1 SGHDT, CDR2 YYEEEE.

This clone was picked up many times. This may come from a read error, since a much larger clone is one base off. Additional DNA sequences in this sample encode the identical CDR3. CDR3 region: CASSKGQGNTGGLFF. As DNA, the CDR3 is TGCGCCAGCAGCAAGGGACAGGGGAACACCGGGGGGCTGTTTTTT. The chain links TRBV5-1 to TRBJ2-2, with TRBD1 matching over 10 bases. The CDR3 loop spans 15 amino acids. CDR1 and CDR2 from the germline V gene are SGHRS and YFSETQ.

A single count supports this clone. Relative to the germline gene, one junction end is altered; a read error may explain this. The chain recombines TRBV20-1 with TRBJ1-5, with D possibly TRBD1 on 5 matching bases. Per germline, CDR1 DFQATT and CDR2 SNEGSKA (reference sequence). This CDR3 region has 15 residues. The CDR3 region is CSARFGGNSNHPQHF. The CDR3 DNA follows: TGCAGTGCTAGATTTGGGGGGAATAGCAATCATCCCCAGCATTTT.

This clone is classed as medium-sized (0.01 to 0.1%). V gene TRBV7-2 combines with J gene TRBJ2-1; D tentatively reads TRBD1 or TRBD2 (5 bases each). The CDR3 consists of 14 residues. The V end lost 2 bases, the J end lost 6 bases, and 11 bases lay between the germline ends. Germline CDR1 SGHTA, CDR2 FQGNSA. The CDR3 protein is CASSLRLGTNEQFF. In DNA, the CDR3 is TGTGCCAGCAGCTTACGGTTAGGGACCAATGAGCAGTTCTTC.

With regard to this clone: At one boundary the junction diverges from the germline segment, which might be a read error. CDR3 sequence (DNA): TGTGCCAGCATTTACTCCCAGGGGACCAAGCAGTACTTC. Protein sequence: CASIYSQGTKQYF. The gene calls are TRBV6-2 or TRBV6-3 and TRBJ2-7, with a weak D call TRBD1 (6 bases). The length of the CDR3 is 13 residues. Germline lookup yields CDR1 MNHEY and CDR2 SVGEGT.

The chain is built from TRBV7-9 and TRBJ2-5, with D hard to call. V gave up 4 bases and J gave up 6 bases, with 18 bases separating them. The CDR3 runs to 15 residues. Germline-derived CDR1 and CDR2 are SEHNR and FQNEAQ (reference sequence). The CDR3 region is CASSSREWCRQTQYF. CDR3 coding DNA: TGTGCCAGCAGCTCGAGAGAGTGGTGTCGGCAGACCCAGTACTTC.

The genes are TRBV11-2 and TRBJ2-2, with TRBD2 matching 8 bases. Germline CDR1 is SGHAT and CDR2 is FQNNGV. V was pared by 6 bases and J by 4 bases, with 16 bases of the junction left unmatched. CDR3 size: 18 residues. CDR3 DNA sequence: TGTGCCAGCAGTTACTCGGGAGGGTTTGAGGCTAGCACCGGGGAGCTGTTTTTT. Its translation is CASSYSGGFEASTGELFF.

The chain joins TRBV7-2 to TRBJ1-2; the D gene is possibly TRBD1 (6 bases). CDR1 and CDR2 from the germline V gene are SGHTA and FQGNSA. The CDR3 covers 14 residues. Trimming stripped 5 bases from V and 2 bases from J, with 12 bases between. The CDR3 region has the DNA TGTGCCAGCAGCCCCGGGGGGCTGAACTATGGCTACACCTTC. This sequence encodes CASSPGGLNYGYTF.

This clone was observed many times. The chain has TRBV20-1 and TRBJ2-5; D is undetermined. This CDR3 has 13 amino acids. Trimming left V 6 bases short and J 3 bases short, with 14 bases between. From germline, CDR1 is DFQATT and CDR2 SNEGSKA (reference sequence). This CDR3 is CSAKRVAEETQYF. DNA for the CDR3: TGCAGTGCCAAGAGAGTTGCGGAAGAGACCCAGTACTTC.

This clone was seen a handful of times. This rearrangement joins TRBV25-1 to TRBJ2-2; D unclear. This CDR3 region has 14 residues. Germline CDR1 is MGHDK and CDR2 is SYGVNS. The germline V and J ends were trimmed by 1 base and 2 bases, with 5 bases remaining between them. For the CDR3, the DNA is TGTGCCAGCAGTGAATTGGCCAACACCGGGGAGCTGTTTTTT. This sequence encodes CASSELANTGELFF.

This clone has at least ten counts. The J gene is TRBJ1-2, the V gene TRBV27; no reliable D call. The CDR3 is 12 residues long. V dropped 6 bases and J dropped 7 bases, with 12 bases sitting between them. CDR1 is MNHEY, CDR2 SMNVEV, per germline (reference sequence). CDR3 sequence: CASSQAGRGYTF. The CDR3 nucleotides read TGTGCCAGCAGCCAGGCCGGACGTGGCTACACCTTC.

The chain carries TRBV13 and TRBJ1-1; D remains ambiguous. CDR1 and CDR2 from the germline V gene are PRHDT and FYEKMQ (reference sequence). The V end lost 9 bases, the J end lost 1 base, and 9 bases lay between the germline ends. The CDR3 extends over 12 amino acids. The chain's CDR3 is CASTEGNTEAFF. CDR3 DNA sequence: TGTGCCAGTACTGAGGGGAACACTGAAGCTTTCTTT.

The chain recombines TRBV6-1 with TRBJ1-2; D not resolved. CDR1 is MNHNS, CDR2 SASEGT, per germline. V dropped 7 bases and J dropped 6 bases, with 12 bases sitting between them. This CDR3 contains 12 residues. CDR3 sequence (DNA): TGTGCCAGCACAGTACGCGGGGATGGCTACACCTTC. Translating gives CASTVRGDGYTF.

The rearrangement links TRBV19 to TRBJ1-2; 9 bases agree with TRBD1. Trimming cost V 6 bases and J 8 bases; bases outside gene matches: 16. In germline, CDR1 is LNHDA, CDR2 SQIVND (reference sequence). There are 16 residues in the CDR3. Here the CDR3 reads CASRTRTGDRRGGYTF. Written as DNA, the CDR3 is TGTGCCAGTAGAACAAGGACAGGGGATCGTAGGGGAGGCTACACCTTC.

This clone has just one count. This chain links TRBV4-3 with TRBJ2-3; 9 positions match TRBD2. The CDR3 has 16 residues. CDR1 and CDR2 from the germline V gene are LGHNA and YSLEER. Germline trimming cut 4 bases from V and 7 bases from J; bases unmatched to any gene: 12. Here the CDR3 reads CASSRTTSGTTYTQYF. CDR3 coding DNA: TGCGCCAGCAGCCGCACGACTAGCGGTACGACATATACGCAGTATTTT.

Written as DNA, the CDR3 is TGTGCCAGCAGCTTCAGTCTGGGAGCGAGGGAGCAGTACTTC. It yields the protein CASSFSLGAREQYF. The chain is built from TRBV6-1 and TRBJ2-7, with D possibly being TRBD2 (5 bases). Looked up from germline, CDR1 is MNHNS and CDR2 is SASEGT. The CDR3 spans 14 residues. V dropped 6 bases and J dropped 7 bases, with 19 bases sitting between them.

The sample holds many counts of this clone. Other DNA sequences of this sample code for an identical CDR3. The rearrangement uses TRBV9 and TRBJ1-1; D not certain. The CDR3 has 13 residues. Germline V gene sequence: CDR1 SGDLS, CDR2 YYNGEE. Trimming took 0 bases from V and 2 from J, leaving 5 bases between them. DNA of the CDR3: TGTGCCAGCAGCGTAGACATTAACACTGAAGCTTTCTTT. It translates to CASSVDINTEAFF.

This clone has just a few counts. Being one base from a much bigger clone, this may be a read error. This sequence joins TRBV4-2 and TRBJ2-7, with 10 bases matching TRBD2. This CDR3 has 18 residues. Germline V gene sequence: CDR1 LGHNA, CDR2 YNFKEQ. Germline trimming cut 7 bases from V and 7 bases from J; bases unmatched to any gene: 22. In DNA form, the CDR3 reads TGTGCCAGCATCCGCGCCGGGACAGGAGCGTCACTAGCGGGGGAGCAGTACTTC. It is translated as CASIRAGTGASLAGEQYF.

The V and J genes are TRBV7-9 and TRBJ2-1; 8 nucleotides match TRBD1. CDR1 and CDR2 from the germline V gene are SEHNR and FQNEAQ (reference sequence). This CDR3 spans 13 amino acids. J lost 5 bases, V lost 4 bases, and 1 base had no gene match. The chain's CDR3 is CASSSDRDNEQFF. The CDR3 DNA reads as TGTGCCAGCAGCTCGGACAGGGACAATGAGCAGTTCTTC. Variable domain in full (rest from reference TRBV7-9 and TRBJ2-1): DTGVSQNPRHKITKRGQNVTFRCDPISEHNRLYWYRQTLGQGPEFLTYFQNEAQLEKSRLLSDRFSAERPKGSFSTLEIQRTEQGDSAMYLCASSSDRDNEQFFGPGTRLTVL.

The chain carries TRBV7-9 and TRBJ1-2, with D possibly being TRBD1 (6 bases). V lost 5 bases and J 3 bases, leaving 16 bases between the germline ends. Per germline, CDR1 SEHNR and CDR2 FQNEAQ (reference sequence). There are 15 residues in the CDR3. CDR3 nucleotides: TGTGCCAGCAGCGCGGTGGCAGGGGATCACTATGGCTACACCTTC. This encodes CASSAVAGDHYGYTF.